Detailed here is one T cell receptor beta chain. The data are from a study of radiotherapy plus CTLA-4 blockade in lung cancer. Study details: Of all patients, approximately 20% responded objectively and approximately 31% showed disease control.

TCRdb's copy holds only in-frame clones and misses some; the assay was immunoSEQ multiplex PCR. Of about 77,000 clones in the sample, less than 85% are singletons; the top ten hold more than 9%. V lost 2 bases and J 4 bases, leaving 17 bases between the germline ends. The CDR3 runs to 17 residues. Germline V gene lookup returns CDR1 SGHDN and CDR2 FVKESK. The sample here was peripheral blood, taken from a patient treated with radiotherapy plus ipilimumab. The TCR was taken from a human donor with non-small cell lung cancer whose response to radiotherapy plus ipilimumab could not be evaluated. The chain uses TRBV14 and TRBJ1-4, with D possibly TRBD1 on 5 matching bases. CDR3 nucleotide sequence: TGTGCCAGCAGCCAACAACGACAGAACCGTTATAATGAAAAACTGTTTTTT. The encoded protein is CASSQQRQNRYNEKLFF.